This T cell receptor beta chain was retrieved from a study of CD8+CD57+ T cells in acquired aplastic anemia. On the study more broadly: DNA per sorted CD4+ or CD8+ sample ranged about 0.17 to 27.4 ug, averaging around 3 ug. CD4+ cells from healthy donors averaged about 10 million reads.

Study results and caveats: The same twenty-nine CD8+ CDR3 sequences occurred in patients and in controls. The study found no significant CD8+ Simpson's diversity difference between patients and controls.

Between the trimmed V and J ends, which lost 2 bases and 1 base, there was a span of 5 bases. In germline, CDR1 is MGHRA, CDR2 YSYEKL. The CDR3 is 13 residues long. Profiling of TCR beta VDJ combinations and CDR3 sequences used genomic DNA as template. TCRdb processed the reads anew with MiXCR; each CDR3 protein has one entry. This sample has about 140,000 distinct CDR3 sequences, with 40% to 45% found just once. This clonotype was seen many times. What it binds is not known. The sequence derives from a human donor in good health, serving as a control. Sequences were obtained from sorted CD4+, CD8+, or CD8+CD57+ T cells (not recorded which) from PBMCs. V usage is TRBV4-1 and J usage is TRBJ1-1; D not certain. The CDR3: CASSQHTNTEAFF. CDR3 coding DNA: TGCGCCAGCAGCCAACACACGAACACTGAAGCTTTCTTT.